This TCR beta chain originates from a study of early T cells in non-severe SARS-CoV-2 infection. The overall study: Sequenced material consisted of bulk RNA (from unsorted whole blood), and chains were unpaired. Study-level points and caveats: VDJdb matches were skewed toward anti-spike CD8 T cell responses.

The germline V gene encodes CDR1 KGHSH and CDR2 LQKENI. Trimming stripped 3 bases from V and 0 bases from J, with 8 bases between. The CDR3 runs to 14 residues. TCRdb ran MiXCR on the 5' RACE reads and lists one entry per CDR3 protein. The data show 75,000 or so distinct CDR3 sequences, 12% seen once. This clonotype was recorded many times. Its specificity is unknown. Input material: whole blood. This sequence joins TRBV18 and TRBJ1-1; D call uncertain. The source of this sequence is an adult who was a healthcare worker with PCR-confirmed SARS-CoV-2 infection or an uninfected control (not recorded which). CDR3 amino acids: CASSPARMNTEAFF. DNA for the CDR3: TGTGCCAGCTCACCGGCACGGATGAACACTGAAGCTTTCTTT.